Listed here are 14 T cell receptor beta chains from one sample, sequenced in a study of T cell changes during pregnancy in multiple sclerosis. Assay: immunoSEQ multiplex PCR; the TCRdb copy retains only in-frame clones and omits some. Here the sample spans 35,000 to 55,000 clones, 80% to 95% being singletons. The sequenced sample was CD4+ T cells from peripheral blood mononuclear cells, obtained before pregnancy. These receptors were collected from a female donor with multiple sclerosis, enrolled in a pregnancy study.

The genes are TRBV28 and TRBJ2-2; TRBD2 aligns across 11 bases. The CDR3 runs to 19 residues. After removal of 6 bases from V and 4 bases from J, the junction contained 16 bases not matched to a gene. Germline CDR1 is MDHEN and CDR2 is SYDVKM. CDR3 sequence: CASSHPFEASGRSTGELFF. As DNA, the CDR3 is TGTGCCAGCAGCCACCCTTTTGAGGCTAGCGGGAGGTCCACCGGGGAGCTGTTTTTT.

The chain combines TRBV4-3 with TRBJ2-1; 13 bases line up with TRBD2. V lost 1 base to trimming and J lost 2 bases; unmatched junction nucleotides: 8. Germline V gene lookup returns CDR1 LGHNA and CDR2 YSLEER. The length of the CDR3 is 19 residues. The CDR3 DNA reads as TGCGCCAGCAGCCAAGTAACTAGCGGGGGGGCCGGAGCCTACAATGAGCAGTTCTTC. Its protein is CASSQVTSGGAGAYNEQFF.

The CDR3 protein is CASSGGGLQETQYF. CDR3 sequence (DNA): TGTGCCAGCAGCGGCGGGGGGTTACAAGAGACCCAGTACTTC. The genes are TRBV6-5 and TRBJ2-5, with 8 bases that match TRBD2. Looked up from germline, CDR1 is MNHEY and CDR2 is SVGAGI. The length of the CDR3 is 14 residues. Trimming took 6 bases from V and 2 from J; bases not matched to a gene: 5.

J is TRBJ1-6 and V is TRBV9; TRBD1 might be the D (5 bases). The CDR3 spans 15 residues. Trimming removed 0 bases from V and 9 bases from J, with 13 bases in between. CDR1 is SGDLS and CDR2 is YYNGEE in the germline V gene. The CDR3 reads CASSVGLGVSSPLHF. Written as DNA, the CDR3 is TGTGCCAGCAGCGTAGGTTTAGGGGTGAGTTCACCCCTCCACTTT. The entire variable domain, with the rest obtained from reference TRBV9 and TRBJ1-6, is as follows: DSGVTQTPKHLITATGQRVTLRCSPRSGDLSVYWYQQSLDQGLQFLIQYYNGEERAKGNILERFSAQQFPDLHSELNLSSLELGDSALYFCASSVGLGVSSPLHFGNGTRLTVT.

V and J are TRBV5-1 and TRBJ2-5, with D maybe TRBD1 (6 bases). V was shortened by 5 bases and J by 1 base, with 9 bases between the two germline ends. Germline CDR1 reads SGHRS; CDR2 reads YFSETQ. This CDR3 is 13 amino acids long. The CDR3 nucleotides read TGCGCCAGCAGGCCGACAGGCCAAGAGACCCAGTACTTC. Amino acids: CASRPTGQETQYF.

This rearrangement joins TRBV19 to TRBJ1-1; 9 bases match TRBD1. With 6 bases clipped from V and 0 bases from J, the junction kept 2 bases outside the gene matches. This CDR3 is 14 amino acids long. Per germline, CDR1 LNHDA and CDR2 SQIVND (reference sequence). CDR3 residues: CASSHRGLNTEAFF. DNA of the CDR3: TGTGCCAGTAGCCACAGGGGGCTGAACACTGAAGCTTTCTTT.

J is TRBJ1-2 and V is TRBV2; possible D gene TRBD1, 5 bases. CDR1 and CDR2 from the germline V gene are SNHLY and FYNNEI. Trimming removed 6 bases from V and 6 bases from J, with 17 bases in between. CDR3 length: 14 residues. The CDR3 sequence is CASSGTEGMDGYTF. The DNA for the CDR3 is TGTGCCAGCAGCGGGACTGAGGGGATGGATGGCTACACCTTC.

This clone occurred once. J is TRBJ1-4 and V is TRBV12-5; D gene uncertain. The V end lost 1 base, the J end lost 7 bases, and 10 bases lay between the germline ends. Looked up from germline, CDR1 is LGHNT and CDR2 is FRNRAP. The CDR3 extends over 14 amino acids. The CDR3 coding sequence is TGTGCTAGTGGTTTGGGGGCAGATCGTGAAAAACTGTTTTTT. This encodes CASGLGADREKLFF.

The sample holds a few counts of this clone. The chain links TRBV5-1 to TRBJ2-7; TRBD2 agrees at 12 bases. V lost 1 base and J lost 2; bases outside the gene matches: 4. CDR3 length: 16 residues. The germline V gene has CDR1 SGHRS and CDR2 YFSETQ. CDR3 sequence (DNA): TGCGCCAGCAGCTTGCAGCTAGCGGGGGGGGCCTACGAGCAGTACTTC. Its translation: CASSLQLAGGAYEQYF.

The gene calls are TRBV20-1 and TRBJ1-2; D is undetermined. Germline V gives CDR1 DFQATT, CDR2 SNEGSKA (reference sequence). V lost 7 bases to trimming and J lost 8 bases, with 14 bases between them. This CDR3 contains 11 residues. The CDR3 is CSGVNGPGYTF. DNA of the CDR3: TGCAGTGGAGTGAATGGGCCGGGCTACACCTTC.

The chain uses TRBV7-8 and TRBJ2-1; 12 bases are a match to TRBD2. J lost 8 bases, V lost 5 bases, and 22 bases had no gene match. The CDR3 extends over 20 amino acids. Per the germline V gene, CDR1 is SGHVS and CDR2 is FQNEAQ. In DNA form, the CDR3 reads TGTGCCAGCAGCCCGCGCCGGGACAGGATACGACTAGCGGGAGAGGATGAGCAGTTCTTC. This encodes CASSPRRDRIRLAGEDEQFF.

The genes are TRBV6-5 and TRBJ2-5; weak D call: TRBD2 (5 bases). The V gene lost 6 bases and the J gene lost 4 bases, with 9 bases spanning the gap. The CDR3 is 12 amino acids. Germline CDR1 reads MNHEY; CDR2 reads SVGAGI. The CDR3 loop reads CASSLEGETQYF. CDR3 nucleotide sequence: TGTGCCAGCAGCCTTGAGGGAGAGACCCAGTACTTC.

The genes are TRBV9 and TRBJ2-3; D not certain. The CDR3 spans 14 residues. Deletions cut 0 bases from V and 4 bases from J, with 9 bases between. Looked up from germline, CDR1 is SGDLS and CDR2 is YYNGEE. Here the CDR3 DNA reads TGTGCCAGCAGCGTAGCTGCGGCTTCAGATACGCAGTATTTT. Translated: CASSVAAASDTQYF.

The genes are TRBV7-8 and TRBJ1-5, with D maybe TRBD1 (5 bases). Germline assignment: CDR1 SGHVS and CDR2 FQNEAQ. This CDR3 is 12 amino acids long. V lost 5 bases to trimming and J lost 11 bases, with 13 bases between them. The chain's CDR3 is CASSRGGVAQHF. CDR3 DNA sequence: TGTGCCAGCAGCCGTGGGGGGGTGGCCCAGCATTTT.